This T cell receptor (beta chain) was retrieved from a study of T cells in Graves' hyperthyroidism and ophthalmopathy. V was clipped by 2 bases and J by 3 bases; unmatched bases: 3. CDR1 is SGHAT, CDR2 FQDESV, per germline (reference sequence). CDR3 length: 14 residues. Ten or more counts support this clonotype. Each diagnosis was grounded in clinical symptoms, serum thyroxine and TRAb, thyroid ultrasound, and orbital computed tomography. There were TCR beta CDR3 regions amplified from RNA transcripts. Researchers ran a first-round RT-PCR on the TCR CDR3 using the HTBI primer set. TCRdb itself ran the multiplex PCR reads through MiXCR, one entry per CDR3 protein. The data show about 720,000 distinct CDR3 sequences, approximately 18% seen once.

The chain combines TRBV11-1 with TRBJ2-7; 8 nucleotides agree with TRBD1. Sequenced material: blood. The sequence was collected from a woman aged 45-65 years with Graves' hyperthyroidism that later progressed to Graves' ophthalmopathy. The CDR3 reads CASSLSRGLYEQYF. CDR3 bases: TGTGCCAGCAGCTTATCCAGGGGGCTCTACGAGCAGTACTTC.